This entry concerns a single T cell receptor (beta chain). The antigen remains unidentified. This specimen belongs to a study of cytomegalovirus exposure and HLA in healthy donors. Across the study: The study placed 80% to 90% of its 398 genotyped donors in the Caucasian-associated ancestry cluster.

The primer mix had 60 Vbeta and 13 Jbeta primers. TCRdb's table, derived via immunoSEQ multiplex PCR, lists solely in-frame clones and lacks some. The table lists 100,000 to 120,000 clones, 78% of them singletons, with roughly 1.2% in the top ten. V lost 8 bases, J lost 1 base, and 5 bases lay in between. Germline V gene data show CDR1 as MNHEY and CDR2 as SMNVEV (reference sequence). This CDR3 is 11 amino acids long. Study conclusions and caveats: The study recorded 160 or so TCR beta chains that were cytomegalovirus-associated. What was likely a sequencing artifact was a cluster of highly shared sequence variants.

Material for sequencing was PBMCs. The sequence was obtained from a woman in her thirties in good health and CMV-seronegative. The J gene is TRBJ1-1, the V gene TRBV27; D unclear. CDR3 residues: CASQKNTEAFF. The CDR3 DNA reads TGTGCCAGCCAGAAGAACACTGAAGCTTTCTTT.